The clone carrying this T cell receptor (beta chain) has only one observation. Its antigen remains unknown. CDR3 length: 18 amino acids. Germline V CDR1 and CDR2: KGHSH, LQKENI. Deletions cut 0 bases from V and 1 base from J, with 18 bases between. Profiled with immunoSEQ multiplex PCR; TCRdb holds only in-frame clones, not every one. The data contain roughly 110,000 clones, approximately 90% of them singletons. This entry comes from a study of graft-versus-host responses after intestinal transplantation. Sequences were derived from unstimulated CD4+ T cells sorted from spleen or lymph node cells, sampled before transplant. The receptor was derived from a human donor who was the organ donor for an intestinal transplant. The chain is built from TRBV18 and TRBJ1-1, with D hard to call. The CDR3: CASSPPRQEGRRNTEAFF. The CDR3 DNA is TGTGCCAGCTCACCACCGAGGCAGGAAGGAAGACGGAACACTGAAGCTTTCTTT.